This T cell receptor beta chain stems from a study of a mutant IDH1 vaccine in newly diagnosed glioma. At the level of the study: There were eight vaccinations for patients, given in weeks 1, 3, 5, 7, 11, 15, 19 and 23. Before enrollment, patients got radiotherapy alone, temozolomide alone, or mostly the combination.

TCRdb's table, derived via immunoSEQ multiplex PCR, lists solely in-frame clones and lacks some. Altogether around 55,000 clones are present, roughly 80% being singletons, with the ten largest covering more than 5.5%. Turning to this clone: Antigen: not known.

Time point given: week 23, last vaccination. Every single dose of the vaccine, 300 ug of mutant IDH1 20-mer peptide, came with topical imiquimod. With 0 bases removed from V and 4 bases from J, the gap between germline ends came to 13 bases. The CDR3 loop spans 15 amino acids. Germline V gene data show CDR1 as SGHRS and CDR2 as YFSETQ. The sequences come from PBMCs, collected from a glioma patient whose treatment included an IDH1 peptide vaccine. The sequence was collected from a man aged 35-49 years with glioma. J is TRBJ1-1 and V is TRBV5-1; weak D call: TRBD1 (5 bases). The CDR3 loop is CASSLAGRGTTEAFF. The CDR3 region has the DNA TGCGCCAGCAGCTTGGCCGGACGGGGGACCACTGAAGCTTTCTTT. The variable domain in full, with the rest retrieved from reference TRBV5-1 and TRBJ1-1, is KAGVTQTPRYLIKTRGQQVTLSCSPISGHRSVSWYQQTPGQGLQFLFEYFSETQRNKGNFPGRFSGRQFSNSRSEMNVSTLELGDSALYLCASSLAGRGTTEAFFGQGTRLTVV.